This T cell receptor beta chain appears in the sequencing data of a study of T cell responses to AZD1222 COVID-19 vaccine. Germline V CDR1 and CDR2: MDHEN, SYDVKM. Losses at the gene ends were 6 bases for V and 3 bases for J; bases not matched to a gene: 13. The CDR3 runs to 16 residues. Study-level results: Spike-wide vaccine-associated CD4 TCRs dominated at 160-218 and 743-854. The peak T cell response came first, and repertoires were sampled only after it. The breadth and depth of Spike-specific TCRs increased once two AZD1222 doses had been given. At study baseline, merely more than 5 AZD1222 recipients were seropositive.

For this clone: Its antigen is as yet unknown.

Here immunoSEQ multiplex PCR was the method, and the copy in TCRdb shows in-frame clones only, minus some. The repertoire holds approximately 150,000 clones, with approximately 85% as singletons. The TCR was taken from an adult who received the MenACWY meningococcal vaccine as a control. Sequenced material: peripheral blood, taken 28 days after the second dose of the MenACWY control vaccine. This chain connects TRBV28 to TRBJ2-7, with TRBD1 matching over 8 bases. The CDR3 bases are TGTGCCAGCAGCCGAACCCCCGACAGGGGATACTACGAGCAGTACTTC. It translates to CASSRTPDRGYYEQYF.